These T cell receptor beta chains were read from a single sample in a study of T cells in Graves' hyperthyroidism and ophthalmopathy. TCRdb reanalysed the multiplex PCR reads using MiXCR and keeps one entry per CDR3 protein. The sample has about 840,000 distinct CDR3 sequences, 35% to 40% seen once; the top ten hold around 9.3%. Sequenced: blood. The receptors were sampled from a man younger than 35 with Graves' hyperthyroidism. Both conserved end residues are part of each CDR3. The D gene is left open where the match is weak. The size field is filled for only some rows; it gives once, few, many or a size class.

V gene	J gene	D gene	clone size	CDR3 DNA	CDR3 protein
TRBV19	TRBJ2-5	-	-	TGTGCCAGTAGTTCCCGGGGCCTAGGAGAGACCCAGTACTTC	CASSSRGLGETQYF
TRBV6-4	TRBJ1-6	-	-	TGTGCCAGCAGAGCAGGGTTTGGTTCACCCCTCCACTTT	CASRAGFGSPLHF
TRBV7-2	TRBJ2-5	TRBD2	-	TGTGCCAGCAGCTTAGATATCCTAGCGGGAGAAGGAGAGACCCAGTACTTC	CASSLDILAGEGETQYF
TRBV2	TRBJ1-5	-	few	TGTGCCAGCACCAAACAGGATTGGGCTAATCAGCCCCAGCATTTT	CASTKQDWANQPQHF
TRBV2	TRBJ2-7	-	many	TGTGCCAGCAGTGAAGCAACTAGTAACGAGCAGTACTTC	CASSEATSNEQYF
TRBV25-1	TRBJ1-2	-	-	TGTGCCAGCAGTATGGGGGACACCTATGGCTACACCTTC	CASSMGDTYGYTF
TRBV14	TRBJ2-1	TRBD1	-	TGTGCCAGCAGCCCCGGGACAGACGTTTATGAGCAGTTCTTC	CASSPGTDVYEQFF
TRBV20-1	TRBJ2-7	TRBD2	many	TGCAGTGCTAGGGTGGCTAGCGGGGGACCCTACGAGCAGTACTTC	CSARVASGGPYEQYF
TRBV12-3/TRBV12-4	TRBJ2-5	TRBD2	-	TGTGCCAGCAGGGAGGGAGGGAAAGAGACCCAGTACTTC	CASREGGKETQYF
TRBV5-8	TRBJ2-5	TRBD2	few	TGTGCCAGCAGCTGGGGACTAGCGGGAGGAGAGACCCAGTACTTC	CASSWGLAGGETQYF
TRBV4-1	TRBJ1-5	TRBD1	-	TGCGCCAGCAGCCAAACCGACAGGGGAGGAAATCAGCCCCAGCATTTT	CASSQTDRGGNQPQHF
TRBV5-1	TRBJ2-6	-	many	TGCGCCAGCAGCTTGGATAACTCTGGGGCCAACGTCCTGACTTTC	CASSLDNSGANVLTF
TRBV5-4	TRBJ2-1	-	once	TGTGCCAGCAGCTTTGCCCCAAATGAGCAGTTCTTC	CASSFAPNEQFF
TRBV6-1	TRBJ1-5	-	-	TGTGCCAGCAGTCCTGGTGGGGGGCTGGGCAATCAGCCCCAGCATTTT	CASSPGGGLGNQPQHF
TRBV10-3	TRBJ1-5	-	few	TGTGCCAGCAGGGATGACGGATCCGAGCAGCCCCAGCATTTT	CASRDDGSEQPQHF
TRBV12-3/TRBV12-4	TRBJ1-1	-	-	TGTGCCAGCAGACACCCCCCGGTGAACACTGAAGCTTTCTTT	CASRHPPVNTEAFF
TRBV7-8	TRBJ2-7	-	many	TGTGCCAGCAGCTTCGGCGGCGGCCTTGGCTACGAGCAGTACTTC	CASSFGGGLGYEQYF
TRBV4-1	TRBJ2-7	-	few	TGCGCCAGCAGCCAATCTACAGACTACGAGCAGTACTTC	CASSQSTDYEQYF
TRBV10-3	TRBJ1-4	TRBD1	-	TGTGCCAGCATGGTGGACAGGATTAATGAAAAACTGTTTTTT	CASMVDRINEKLFF
TRBV9	TRBJ1-1	-	many	TGTGCCAGCAGCGGCGATGGACAGAACACTGAAGCTTTCTTT	CASSGDGQNTEAFF
TRBV7-2	TRBJ1-1	-	-	TGTGCCAGCAGCCAAACCCCAGGACGGCTGAACACTGAAGCTTTCTTT	CASSQTPGRLNTEAFF
TRBV5-1	TRBJ2-7	-	-	TGCGCCAGCAGCTCTACCTTTACCTCCTACGAGCAGTACTTC	CASSSTFTSYEQYF
TRBV5-1	TRBJ2-5	-	-	TGCGCCAGCAGCCTCAGAAGGCTGGAGAGAGAGACCCAGTACTTC	CASSLRRLERETQYF
TRBV2	TRBJ2-5	-	many	TGTGCCAGCAGTGTAGGCCGAGGGGAGACCCAGTACTTC	CASSVGRGETQYF
TRBV10-2	TRBJ2-7	-	many	TGCGCCAGCAGTGAGGGAGAGACCTACGAGCAGTACTTC	CASSEGETYEQYF